This T cell receptor (beta chain) was identified in a study of CD8+ T cells in alopecia areata. On the study more broadly: The study gave tofacitinib for 6 to 18 months, then 6 months off drug.

With regard to this clone: Its specificity is unknown.

Researchers gathered lesional scalp punch biopsies and peripheral blood from patients with alopecia areata. Once RNA had been extracted, it was reverse transcribed into cDNA to act as the sequencing template. Sequencing used immunoSEQ multiplex PCR; TCRdb keeps in-frame clones, though not all of them. Altogether 150,000 or so clones are present, more than 45% being singletons, with the ten largest covering around 19%. Germline values: CDR1 PRHDT, CDR2 FYEKMQ (reference sequence). Trimming cost V 0 bases and J 0 bases, with 5 bases left between them. The CDR3 is 14 amino acids. Overall study results and limits: Alopecia totalis/universalis scalp especially showed more expanded CD8+ clones than normal scalp.

The input for sequencing was CD8+ T cells sorted from blood, taken at week 0. The chain has TRBV13 and TRBJ1-1; no clear D. This sequence originates from a human donor with alopecia areata. CDR3 nucleotides: TGTGCCAGCAGCTTAGGGCTCGTGAACACTGAAGCTTTCTTT. It translates to CASSLGLVNTEAFF. Drawing the rest from reference TRBV13 and TRBJ1-1, the complete variable domain is AAGVIQSPRHLIKEKRETATLKCYPIPRHDTVYWYQQGPGQDPQFLISFYEKMQSDKGSIPDRFSAQQFSDYHSELNMSSLELGDSALYFCASSLGLVNTEAFFGQGTRLTVV.